Following are 22 T cell receptor beta chains from one sample sequenced in a study of blood T cells in healthy people across ages. The use of a sample-barcoded 5' primer and a J-beta primer mix characterized a second PCR of 7 to 11 cycles. MiXCR, applied by TCRdb to the 5' RACE reads, yields one record per CDR3 protein. The sample yields 1.5 million to 2 million distinct CDR3 sequences, 28% seen once. Source material: blood. The receptor source for this set is a woman aged 30 to 39 in good health.

The V call is TRBV7-2, the J call TRBJ1-1; maybe TRBD1 (5 bases). Germline CDR1 is SGHTA and CDR2 is FQGNSA. V lost 1 base to trimming and J lost 0 bases, with 12 bases between them. CDR3 size: 16 residues. The chain's CDR3 is CASSLVPGPMNTEAFF. For the CDR3, the DNA is TGTGCCAGCAGCTTAGTACCAGGGCCCATGAACACTGAAGCTTTCTTT.

The chain employs TRBV10-3 and TRBJ2-3; a weak D match, TRBD2 (6 bases). The CDR3 totals 16 residues. Trimming stripped 2 bases from V and 1 base from J, with 13 bases between. Germline V CDR1 and CDR2: ENHRY, SYGVKD. The DNA for the CDR3 is TGTGCCATCAGTGAGGGAGGGGCGGGGCGCACAGATACGCAGTATTTT. Protein sequence: CAISEGGAGRTDTQYF.

This chain joins TRBV7-8 and TRBJ1-6; D gene unclear. Germline CDR1 is SGHVS and CDR2 is FQNEAQ. Between the trimmed V and J ends, which lost 4 bases and 7 bases, there was a span of 11 bases. This CDR3 contains 14 residues. The CDR3 DNA reads as TGTGCCAGCAGCTGGGTAATCGGGAATTCACCCCTCCACTTT. Amino acids: CASSWVIGNSPLHF. The full variable domain, its missing parts supplied by reference TRBV7-8 and TRBJ1-6, is GAGVSQSPRYKVAKRGQDVALRCDPISGHVSLFWYQQALGQGPEFLTYFQNEAQLDKSGLPSDRFFAERPEGSVSTLKIQRTQQEDSAVYLCASSWVIGNSPLHFGNGTRLTVT.

The rearrangement links TRBV12-3 or TRBV12-4 to TRBJ2-7; 7 bases agree with TRBD2. The CDR3 extends over 15 amino acids. J lost 5 bases, V lost 6 bases, and 13 bases had no gene match. The chain's CDR3 is CASSRGGREVDEQYF. CDR3 DNA sequence: TGTGCCAGCAGCCGGGGCGGGAGAGAGGTTGACGAGCAGTACTTC.

The genes are TRBV3-1 and TRBJ1-5, with unresolved D. V was cut by 0 bases and J by 9 bases, with 12 bases left in between. There are 14 residues in the CDR3. CDR1 and CDR2 (germline): LGHDT, YNNKEL (reference sequence). CDR3 sequence (DNA): TGTGCCAGCAGCCAAGATGCGGGTCGTTCGCCCCAGCATTTT. Its translation: CASSQDAGRSPQHF.

This clonotype came up many times. V is TRBV7-9 and J is TRBJ1-4, with 8 bases fitting TRBD1. V shed 2 bases and J 5 bases; nucleotides not matched to a gene: 4. The CDR3 is made up of 15 amino acids. Germline V gene sequence: CDR1 SEHNR, CDR2 FQNEAQ (reference sequence). CDR3 in DNA: TGTGCCAGCAGCTTATGGACAGGGAGGAATGAAAAACTGTTTTTT. This translates into CASSLWTGRNEKLFF.

This clonotype was counted between two and nine times. The rearrangement joins TRBV5-1 to TRBJ1-6; D is uncertain. The CDR3 is made up of 13 amino acids. Germline CDR1 SGHRS, CDR2 YFSETQ. V lost 0 bases and J lost 15, with 13 bases in between. CDR3 in DNA: TGCGCCAGCAGCTTGGACCCTGGAGGACTCCTCCACTTT. This sequence encodes CASSLDPGGLLHF.

This clonotype was counted only a few times. The rearrangement links TRBV27 to TRBJ2-7, with D tentatively TRBD2 (6 bases). The CDR3 extends over 15 amino acids. In germline, CDR1 is MNHEY, CDR2 SMNVEV (reference sequence). The V end lost 4 bases, the J end lost 4 bases, and 17 bases lay between the germline ends. CDR3 residues: CASSSSGQAGYEQYF. CDR3 nucleotide sequence: TGTGCCAGCAGTTCATCGGGGCAGGCGGGATACGAGCAGTACTTC.

This clonotype was detected a few times. The chain joins TRBV5-1 to TRBJ1-1; 7 positions agree with TRBD1. CDR3 length: 15 residues. Unmatched junction bases numbered 6, after V lost 1 base and J lost 3 bases. Germline-derived CDR1 and CDR2 are SGHRS and YFSETQ. The chain's CDR3 is CASSLWWQGDTEAFF. Written as DNA, the CDR3 is TGCGCCAGCAGCTTGTGGTGGCAGGGGGACACTGAAGCTTTCTTT.

This clonotype was seen a few times. The chain carries TRBV5-6 and TRBJ1-4; 8 bases fit TRBD1. This CDR3 comprises 14 residues. Germline CDR1 and CDR2: SGHDT and YYEEEE. J lost 8 bases, V lost 2 bases, and 5 bases had no gene match. The CDR3 DNA sequence: TGTGCCAGCAGCTTTGGACAGGGAACAGAAAAACTGTTTTTT. Translation gives CASSFGQGTEKLFF.

The J gene is TRBJ1-1, the V gene TRBV6-1; the D gene is possibly TRBD1 (5 bases). There are 15 residues in the CDR3. With 1 base removed from V and 3 bases from J, the gap between germline ends came to 12 bases. Germline values: CDR1 MNHNS, CDR2 SASEGT. The CDR3 spells CASSEEGGRDTEAFF. DNA for the CDR3: TGTGCCAGCAGTGAAGAGGGAGGCAGGGACACTGAAGCTTTCTTT.

The V and J genes are TRBV5-1 and TRBJ2-7; D not resolved. The CDR3 runs 13 residues. V dropped 2 bases and J dropped 3 bases, with 9 bases sitting between them. The germline CDR1 and CDR2 sequences are SGHRS and YFSETQ. Here the CDR3 DNA reads TGCGCCAGCAGCTTAACAGAAAGCTACGAGCAGTACTTC. Protein sequence: CASSLTESYEQYF.

The genes are TRBV2 and TRBJ1-1; tentatively, D is TRBD1 (5 bases). From germline, CDR1 is SNHLY and CDR2 FYNNEI. This CDR3 is built from 12 residues. Trimming cost V 6 bases and J 9 bases, with 14 bases left between them. The CDR3 DNA reads TGTGCCAGCAGGCCCGACAGTGAAAAAGCTTTCTTT. Translation gives CASRPDSEKAFF.

Here the CDR3 reads CASQREVLKTSGVGGTKNIQYF. In nucleotides, the CDR3 is TGTGCCTCGCAAAGGGAGGTTTTGAAAACTAGCGGGGTAGGGGGAACCAAAAACATTCAGTACTTC. The chain has TRBV6-1 and TRBJ2-4; 10 nucleotides align to TRBD2. The CDR3 contains 22 residues. Trimming cost V 11 bases and J 2 bases; bases outside gene matches: 30. The germline gives CDR1 MNHNS, CDR2 SASEGT.

This clonotype was observed a few times. Written as DNA, the CDR3 is TGTGCCAGCAGCTTGCTTGGGGCTGGCCAGCCCCAGCATTTT. This sequence encodes CASSLLGAGQPQHF. The chain is built from TRBV7-2 and TRBJ1-5, with D tentatively TRBD1 (5 bases). CDR3 length: 14 residues. The germline gives CDR1 SGHTA, CDR2 FQGNSA. V dropped 3 bases and J dropped 7 bases, with 13 bases sitting between them.

The gene calls are TRBV30 and TRBJ2-1, with a possible D match to TRBD1 (6 bases). V was trimmed by 0 bases and J by 5 bases, leaving 8 bases between them. Germline CDR1 is GTSNPN and CDR2 is SVGIG (reference sequence). CDR3 length equals 13 residues. DNA of the CDR3: TGTGCCTGGAGTGTACAGGGCAACAATGAGCAGTTCTTC. Translation gives CAWSVQGNNEQFF.

The sample holds a few counts of this clonotype. This rearrangement joins TRBV12-3 or TRBV12-4 to TRBJ2-1; the D gene is possibly TRBD1 (5 bases). The V gene lost 6 bases and the J gene lost 10 bases, with 13 bases spanning the gap. CDR3 length: 12 residues. The chain's CDR3 is CASRSAGLEQFF. The DNA of the CDR3 is TGTGCCAGCAGATCCGCAGGGCTCGAGCAGTTCTTC.

As concerns this clonotype: It may be a read error: a sequence one base away is much more abundant. This chain uses TRBV9 with TRBJ2-7; D is tentatively TRBD1 or TRBD2 (6 bases each). Germline CDR1 SGDLS, CDR2 YYNGEE. V was trimmed by 3 bases and J by 4 bases, leaving 20 bases between them. CDR3 size: 16 residues. This CDR3 is CASSAGGTTVVYEQYF. In nucleotides, the CDR3 is TGTGCCAGCAGCGCTGGGGGGACAACAGTGGTGTACGAGCAGTACTTC.

The CDR3 loop is CSARALGQGDYGYTF. Here the CDR3 DNA reads TGCAGTGCTAGAGCACTGGGACAGGGGGACTATGGCTACACCTTC. V is TRBV20-1 and J is TRBJ1-2, with 11 nucleotides matching TRBD1. Trimming removed 1 base from V and 3 bases from J; junction bases left unmatched: 4. The germline gives CDR1 DFQATT, CDR2 SNEGSKA (reference sequence). The CDR3 is 15 residues long.

The sample holds many counts of this clonotype. The genes are TRBV28 and TRBJ2-7; D remains unclear. Trimming cost V 6 bases and J 0 bases, with 9 bases left between them. This CDR3 spans 13 amino acids. CDR1 and CDR2 (germline): MDHEN, SYDVKM. The CDR3 spells CASSKTLSYEQYF. The DNA for the CDR3 is TGTGCCAGCAGCAAGACTCTCTCCTACGAGCAGTACTTC.

The CDR3 here is CSARESIGDGGTEAFF. The CDR3 DNA reads as TGCAGTGCTAGAGAGTCGATAGGGGACGGAGGCACTGAAGCTTTCTTT. The rearrangement uses TRBV20-1 and TRBJ1-1, with TRBD1 as a possible D gene (5 bases). Trimming stripped 0 bases from V and 4 bases from J, with 18 bases between. The germline V gene encodes CDR1 DFQATT and CDR2 SNEGSKA (reference sequence). The CDR3 covers 16 residues.

On this clonotype itself: The limits of the CDR3 on the DNA are not certain, so only TCRdb's listed CDR3 is given. The chain has TRBV12-3 or TRBV12-4 and TRBJ2-3; the table's D gene call, TRBD2, was not cross checked with the DNA. The CDR3 is made up of 15 amino acids, end residues included. CDR3 loop: CASWGEGIGTDAEYF.